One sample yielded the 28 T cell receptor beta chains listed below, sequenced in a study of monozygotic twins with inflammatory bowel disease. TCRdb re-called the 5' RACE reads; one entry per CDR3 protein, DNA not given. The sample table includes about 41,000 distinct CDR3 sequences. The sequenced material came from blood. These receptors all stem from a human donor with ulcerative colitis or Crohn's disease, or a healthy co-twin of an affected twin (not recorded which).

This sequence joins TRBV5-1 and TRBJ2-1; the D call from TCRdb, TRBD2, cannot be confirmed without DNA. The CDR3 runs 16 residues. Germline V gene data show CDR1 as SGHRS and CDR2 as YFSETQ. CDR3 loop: CASSLGTSGYYNEQFF.

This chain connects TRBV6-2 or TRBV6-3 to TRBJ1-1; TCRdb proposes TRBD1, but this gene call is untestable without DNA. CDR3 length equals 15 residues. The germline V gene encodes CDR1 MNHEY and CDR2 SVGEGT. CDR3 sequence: CASRKRDIPNTEAFF.

CDR3 in amino acids: CASSLASRRGQETQYF. The chain has TRBV7-9 and TRBJ2-5; lacking DNA, the TRBD2 call made by TCRdb goes unchecked. Germline V lookup: CDR1 SEHNR, CDR2 FQNEAQ (reference sequence). This CDR3 is 16 amino acids long.

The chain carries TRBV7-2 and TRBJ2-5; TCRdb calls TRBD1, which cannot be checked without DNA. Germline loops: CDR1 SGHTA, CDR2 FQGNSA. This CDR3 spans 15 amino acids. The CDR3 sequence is CASSFNTGGQETQYF.

The CDR3 loop reads CASKRGLDNEQFF. This sequence joins TRBV27 and TRBJ2-1; the TCRdb D gene call, TRBD2, has no DNA to confirm it. The length of the CDR3 is 13 residues. The germline V gene encodes CDR1 MNHEY and CDR2 SMNVEV (reference sequence).

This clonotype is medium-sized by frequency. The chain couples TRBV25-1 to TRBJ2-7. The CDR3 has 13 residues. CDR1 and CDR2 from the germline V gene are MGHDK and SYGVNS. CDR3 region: CASSDGQLYEQYF.

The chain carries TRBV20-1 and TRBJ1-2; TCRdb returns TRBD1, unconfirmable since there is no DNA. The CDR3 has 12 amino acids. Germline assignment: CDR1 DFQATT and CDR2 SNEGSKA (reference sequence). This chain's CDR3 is CSAKTGGGGYTF.

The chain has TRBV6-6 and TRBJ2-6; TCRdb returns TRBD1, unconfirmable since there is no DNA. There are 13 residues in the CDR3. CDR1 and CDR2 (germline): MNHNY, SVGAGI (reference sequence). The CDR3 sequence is CASSRTGRDVLTF.

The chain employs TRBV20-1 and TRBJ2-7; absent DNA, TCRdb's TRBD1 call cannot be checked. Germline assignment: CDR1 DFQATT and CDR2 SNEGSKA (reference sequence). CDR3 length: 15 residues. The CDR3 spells CSARSLPGTGYEQYF.

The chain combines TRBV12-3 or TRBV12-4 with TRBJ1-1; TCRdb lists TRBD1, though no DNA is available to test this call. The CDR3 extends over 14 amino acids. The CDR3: CASRPGTVNTEAFF.

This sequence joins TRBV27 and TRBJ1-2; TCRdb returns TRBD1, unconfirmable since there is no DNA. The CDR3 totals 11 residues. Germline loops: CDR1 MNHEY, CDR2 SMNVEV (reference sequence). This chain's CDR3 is CASRDRGDYTF.

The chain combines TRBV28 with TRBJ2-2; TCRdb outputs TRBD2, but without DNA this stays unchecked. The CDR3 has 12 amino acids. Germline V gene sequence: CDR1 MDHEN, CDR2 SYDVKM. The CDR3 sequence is CASVTAEGELFF.

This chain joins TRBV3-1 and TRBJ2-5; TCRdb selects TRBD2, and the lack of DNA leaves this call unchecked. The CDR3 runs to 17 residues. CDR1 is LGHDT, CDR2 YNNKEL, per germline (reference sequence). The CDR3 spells CASSQEGARWYQETQYF.

CDR3 in amino acids: CASSLKRQRNTEAFF. The J gene is TRBJ1-1, the V gene TRBV5-4; TCRdb indicates TRBD1, and absent DNA this call remains unverified. CDR1 and CDR2 from the germline V gene are SGHNT and YYREEE (reference sequence). CDR3 length: 15 residues.

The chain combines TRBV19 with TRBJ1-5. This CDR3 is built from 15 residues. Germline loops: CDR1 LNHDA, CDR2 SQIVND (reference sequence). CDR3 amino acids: CASRTGAGGHQPQHF.

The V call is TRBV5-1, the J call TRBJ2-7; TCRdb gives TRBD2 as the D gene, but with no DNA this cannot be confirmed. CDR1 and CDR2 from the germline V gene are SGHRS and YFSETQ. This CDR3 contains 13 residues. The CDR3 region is CASSSSGEGEQYF.

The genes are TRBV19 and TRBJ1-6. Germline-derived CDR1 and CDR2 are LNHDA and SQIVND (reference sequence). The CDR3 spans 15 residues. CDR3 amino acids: CASSERQGNNSPLHF.

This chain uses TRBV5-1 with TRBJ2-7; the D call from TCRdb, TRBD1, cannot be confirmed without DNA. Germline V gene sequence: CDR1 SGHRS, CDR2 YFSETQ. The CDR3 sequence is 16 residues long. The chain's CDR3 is CASSSSGTGKTYEQYF. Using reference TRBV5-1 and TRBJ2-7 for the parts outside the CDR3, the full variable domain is KAGVTQTPRYLIKTRGQQVTLSCSPISGHRSVSWYQQTPGQGLQFLFEYFSETQRNKGNFPGRFSGRQFSNSRSEMNVSTLELGDSALYLCASSSSGTGKTYEQYFGPGTRLTVT.

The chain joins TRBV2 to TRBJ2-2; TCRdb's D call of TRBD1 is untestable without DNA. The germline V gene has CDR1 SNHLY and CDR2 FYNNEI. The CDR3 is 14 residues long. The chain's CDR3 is CASKGQGNTGELFF.

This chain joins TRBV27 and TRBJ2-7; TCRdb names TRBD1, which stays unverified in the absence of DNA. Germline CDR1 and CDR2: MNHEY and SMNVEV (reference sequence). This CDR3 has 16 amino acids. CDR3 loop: CASSSSRTGESYEQYF.

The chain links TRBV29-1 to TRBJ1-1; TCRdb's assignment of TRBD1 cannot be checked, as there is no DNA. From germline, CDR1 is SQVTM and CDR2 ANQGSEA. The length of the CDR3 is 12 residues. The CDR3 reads CSVEQGGAEAFF.

The CDR3 is CASIGGPYGYTF. The V gene is TRBV2, the J gene TRBJ1-2; the TCRdb call, TRBD1, lacks DNA for checking. The germline gives CDR1 SNHLY, CDR2 FYNNEI. This CDR3 contains 12 residues.

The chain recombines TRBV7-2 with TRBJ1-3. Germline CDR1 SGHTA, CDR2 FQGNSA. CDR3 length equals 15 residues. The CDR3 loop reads CASSLESYSGNTIYF.

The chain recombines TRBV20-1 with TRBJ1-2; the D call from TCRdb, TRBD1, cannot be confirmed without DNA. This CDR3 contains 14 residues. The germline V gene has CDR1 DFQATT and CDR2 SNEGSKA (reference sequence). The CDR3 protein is CSARATGWDYGYTF.

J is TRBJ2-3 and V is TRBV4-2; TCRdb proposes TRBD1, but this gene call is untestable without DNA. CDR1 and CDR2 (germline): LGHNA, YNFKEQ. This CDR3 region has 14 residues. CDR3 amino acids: CASSQVGDTDTQYF.

CDR3: CASSSRPNEQYF. The rearrangement joins TRBV6-6 to TRBJ2-7; TCRdb's D call, TRBD1, is unchecked because there is no DNA. This CDR3 comprises 12 residues. From germline, CDR1 is MNHNY and CDR2 SVGAGI (reference sequence).

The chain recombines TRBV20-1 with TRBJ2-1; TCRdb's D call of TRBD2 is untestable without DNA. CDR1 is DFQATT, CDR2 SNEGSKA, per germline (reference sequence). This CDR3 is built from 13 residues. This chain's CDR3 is CSATLAGYNEQFF.

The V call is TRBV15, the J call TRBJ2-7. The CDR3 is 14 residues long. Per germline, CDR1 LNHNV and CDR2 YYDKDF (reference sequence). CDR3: CATRETYSDYEQYF.